This T cell receptor (beta chain) was recovered during a study of T cells expressing NK-cell markers. Study-wide context: Seven sequenced donors out of eight were HCMV-seropositive, one seronegative.

The germline CDR1 and CDR2 sequences are MNHEY and SVGAGI. The CDR3 is made up of 12 amino acids. Reanalyzing the 5' RACE reads, TCRdb keeps one entry per CDR3 protein, without DNA. This repertoire includes roughly 430,000 distinct CDR3 sequences. Study results and caveats: A few of the donors also had these clonotypes leading their CD3+CD56-NKG2C+ fraction. Of CD8+ T cells, 1.0-7.0% belonged to dominant NKG2C+ clonotypes in several donors.

As for this clonotype: Its antigen is unidentified.

Material for sequencing was blood T cells: a sorted CD56 or NKG2C T cell subset, CD4+ or CD8+ T cells, or bulk PBMC T cells (not recorded which). The chain has TRBV6-5 and TRBJ2-1; the TCRdb D gene call, TRBD1, has no DNA to confirm it. This clonotype was sampled from a woman between 18 and 75 years old in good health. The CDR3 spells CASTKSPDEQFF.